These T cell receptor beta chains were read from a single sample in a study of beta chain features in type 1 diabetes. Measured with immunoSEQ multiplex PCR; TCRdb has only the in-frame clones, and not every one. Counted here are 240,000 or so clones, over 11% occurring once; the ten biggest clones make up almost 0.02%. Source material: naive CD4+ T cells from blood. Every receptor here comes from a man between 25 and 39 years old with type 1 diabetes. The CDR3 runs from the conserved cysteine through the conserved F or W. Each record gives: V gene, J gene, D gene, clone size, CDR3 DNA, CDR3 protein. A D gene is named only where the DNA matches it firmly. Some rows mark clone size as missing; the rest say once, few, many or name a class of expanded clone.

>TRBV21-1|TRBJ2-3|NA|NA
TGTGCCAGCAGGGGTATACTAGCGGGAGGGCCAAATCGGAAAGATACGCAGTATTTT
CASRGILAGGPNRKDTQYF
>TRBV6-6|TRBJ2-7|TRBD2|few
TGTGCCAGCAGTTACTCCCTGGGACTAGCGTCGGGTGAGCAGTACTTC
CASSYSLGLASGEQYF
>TRBV7-9|TRBJ1-1|NA|NA
TGTGCCAGCAGCTTACTGGGGGGAACTGAAGCTTTCTTT
CASSLLGGTEAFF
>TRBV5-1|TRBJ2-7|NA|few
TGCGCCAGCAGCCCCGAGGGCTACGAGCAGTACTTC
CASSPEGYEQYF
>TRBV12-5|TRBJ2-5|NA|few
TGTGCTAGTGGTTTGGGGAGTGACAGCCTTGGGACCCAGTACTTC
CASGLGSDSLGTQYF
>TRBV7-7|TRBJ2-5|NA|few
TGTGCTAGCAGCCCGGGGGGCGAGCGCGGGGGAGAGACCCAGTACTTC
CASSPGGERGGETQYF
>TRBV28|TRBJ1-2|NA|NA
TGTGCCAGCGGACAGTGGTCCTATGGCTACACCTTC
CASGQWSYGYTF
>TRBV14|TRBJ1-6|NA|NA
TGTGCCAGCAGCCAAGTCAGGGAAGCACCCCTCCACTTT
CASSQVREAPLHF
>TRBV30|TRBJ1-2|TRBD1|NA
TGTGCCTGGAGTGTACGAGGGGGCGCCGTCAGTGGCTACACCTTC
CAWSVRGGAVSGYTF
>TRBV27|TRBJ1-1|NA|NA
TGTGCCAGCAGTTCCACAGTGAACACTGAAGCTTTCTTT
CASSSTVNTEAFF
>TRBV30|TRBJ2-2|TRBD1|NA
TGTGCCTGGGGGGGACAGATAAACACCGGGGAGCTGTTTTTT
CAWGGQINTGELFF
>TRBV5-1|TRBJ2-6|NA|NA
TGCGCCAGCGGGGAGGCCTCTGGGGCCAACGTCCTGACTTTC
CASGEASGANVLTF
>TRBV2|TRBJ2-5|NA|few
TGTGCCAGCAGTCGGGTAGTAGCGGTCGACTTC
CASSRVVAVDF
>TRBV18|TRBJ2-3|TRBD1|NA
TGTGCCAGCTCTCGCCGGGACAGAAGCACAGATACGCAGTATTTT
CASSRRDRSTDTQYF
>TRBV19|TRBJ2-7|NA|NA
TGTGCCAGTAGTCCATCTCCAGGGATCTACGAGCAGTACTTC
CASSPSPGIYEQYF
>TRBV7-9|TRBJ1-1|TRBD1|NA
TGTGCCAGCAGCACAACAGGGGGCAAGTGGAGCACTGAAGCTTTCTTT
CASSTTGGKWSTEAFF
>TRBV10-3|TRBJ2-5|TRBD2|NA
TGTGCCATCCGACGAGCGGGGGGCCAGGAGACCCAGTACTTC
CAIRRAGGQETQYF
>TRBV30|TRBJ1-4|NA|few
TGTGCCTGGAGCTCCCAGGGGCTCGGCGAAAAACTGTTTTTT
CAWSSQGLGEKLFF
>TRBV6-1|TRBJ1-1|TRBD1|NA
TGTGCCAGCAGGGGACAGGGTTTCACTGAAGCTTTCTTT
CASRGQGFTEAFF
>TRBV5-1|TRBJ2-2|NA|NA
TGCGCCAGCAGCGCGGCTCCGAACACCGGGGAGCTGTTTTTT
CASSAAPNTGELFF
>TRBV4-1|TRBJ1-1|TRBD1|NA
TGCGCCAGCAGCCCGACAGGGTTGAACACTGAAGCTTTCTTT
CASSPTGLNTEAFF
>TRBV18|TRBJ1-4|NA|few
TGTGCCAGCTCACCCTTTCCGGGGATAGAAGAAAAACTGTTTTTT
CASSPFPGIEEKLFF
>TRBV9|TRBJ2-2|TRBD1|few
TGTGCCAGCAGCGTAGGGACAGGGTACGGGGAGCTGTTTTTT
CASSVGTGYGELFF
>TRBV11-2|TRBJ1-1|TRBD1|NA
TGTGCCAGCAGCTCACAGGGGACCACTGAAGCTTTCTTT
CASSSQGTTEAFF
>TRBV7-9|TRBJ1-4|NA|few
TGTGCCAGCAGCCGCTGGACAGTTAATGAAAAACTGTTTTTT
CASSRWTVNEKLFF
>TRBV30|TRBJ2-7|NA|few
TGTGCCTGGAGTGTAAGAGCGGACTCCTACGAGCAGTACTTC
CAWSVRADSYEQYF
>TRBV5-1|TRBJ2-6|TRBD1|NA
TGCGCCAGCAGCCGCTCCGGGACAGGTTCCTCTGGGGCCAACGTCCTGACTTTC
CASSRSGTGSSGANVLTF
>TRBV18|TRBJ2-1|TRBD2|NA
TGTGCCAGCTCACCACCGGGCACTAGCGGGAGTAGGGATGAGCAGTTCTTC
CASSPPGTSGSRDEQFF
>TRBV5-1|TRBJ1-1|NA|NA
TGCGCCAGCGGAACCGGGACATCGGGGACTGAAGCTTTCTTT
CASGTGTSGTEAFF
>TRBV7-2|TRBJ2-1|TRBD1|few
TGTGCCAGCAGCTTGGACAGGAGCTCCTACAATGAGCAGTTCTTC
CASSLDRSSYNEQFF
>TRBV5-4|TRBJ2-2|NA|few
TGTGCCAGCAGATACTTGGCCGGGGAGCTGTTTTTT
CASRYLAGELFF
>TRBV4-1|TRBJ1-2|NA|few
TGCGCCAGCAGCCAAGTGTGGCAGCGTAGCTACACCTTC
CASSQVWQRSYTF
>TRBV28|TRBJ2-3|TRBD2|NA
TGTGCCAGCAGCCTCTCGCGGGGGATCACAGATACGCAGTATTTT
CASSLSRGITDTQYF
>TRBV5-4|TRBJ1-2|TRBD1|NA
TGTGCCAGCAGGGGGGACAGCCATGGCTACACCTTC
CASRGDSHGYTF
>TRBV28|TRBJ2-1|NA|few
TGTGCCAGCAACATTCCAGGGCTCGATGAGCAGTTCTTC
CASNIPGLDEQFF
>TRBV18|TRBJ1-5|TRBD1|few
TGTGCCAGCTCACAAACGACAGGGATGGAACAGCCCCAGCATTTT
CASSQTTGMEQPQHF
>TRBV5-1|TRBJ1-6|NA|few
TGCGCCAGCAGCCGTACGGACAGCAATTCACCCCTCCACTTT
CASSRTDSNSPLHF
>TRBV5-4|TRBJ1-6|NA|NA
TGTGCCAGCAGCCTCTCACCCCTCCACTTT
CASSLSPLHF